A few counts support the clone carrying this T cell receptor beta chain. Its specificity is unknown. The data were taken from a study of cytomegalovirus exposure and HLA in healthy donors. Study conclusions and caveats: It was reported in a later analysis that an Asian-associated ancestry cluster showed fewer N-insertions than the roughly 710-donor mean.

Germline CDR1 ENHRY, CDR2 SYGVKD. CDR3 length: 14 amino acids. Trimming at V came to 6 bases and at J to 9 bases, leaving 11 bases not matched to a gene. The PCR was carried out with 60 Vbeta primers and 13 Jbeta primers. Sequencing was performed with immunoSEQ multiplex PCR; in TCRdb, only in-frame clones are kept and a portion is missing. This table holds some 180,000 clones, roughly four fifths found once. Sequencing was done on a sample of PBMCs. This chain joins TRBV10-3 and TRBJ2-3; 8 nucleotides line up with TRBD2. The sequence was collected from a man in his thirties or forties in good health and CMV-seronegative. The CDR3 is CAIRDRTTSGTQYF. The CDR3 region has the DNA TGTGCCATCAGAGACAGAACAACTAGCGGAACGCAGTATTTT.